This T cell receptor beta chain is drawn from a study of blood T cell repertoires in COVID-19. Study background: Acute and convalescent COVID-19 samples came from the United States, Italy and Spain.

The method was immunoSEQ multiplex PCR; TCRdb's version includes in-frame clones alone and lacks a portion of them. This sample yields a few hundred thousand clones, of which about 89% are seen a single time; 0.7% to 0.95% belongs to the top ten. Each participant's cohort was designated according to participant-reported clinical history. People in the exposed group encountered a COVID-19 case within 2 weeks before entering the study. The clonotype originates from a middle-aged woman who had been exposed to COVID-19. The material sequenced was PBMCs or T cells enriched from blood (not recorded which).

As DNA, the CDR3 is TGTGCCAGTAGCGATCGACTCAGGGATGACTATGGCTACACCTTC. It encodes CASSDRLRDDYGYTF. The rearrangement links TRBV19 to TRBJ1-2; D is perhaps TRBD1 (5 bases). The germline gives CDR1 LNHDA, CDR2 SQIVND (reference sequence). V shed 6 bases and J shed 3 bases, with 17 bases lying between them. This CDR3 has 15 amino acids.